This TCR beta chain was recorded in a study of T cell repertoires in cytomegalovirus infection. As for the study in general: As its CMV epitopes, the study selected recently identified HLA-C-restricted and well-studied HLA-B-restricted targets. Matching HLA type and CMV infection were both indicated by public TCR beta signatures.

Germline loops: CDR1 SEHNR, CDR2 FQNEAQ (reference sequence). V lost 3 bases, J lost 6 bases, and 9 bases lay in between. CDR3 length: 12 amino acids. TCRdb called the reads again in MiXCR, with one record for every CDR3 protein. The table shows fewer than 30,000 distinct CDR3 sequences, with 22% occurring only once. On this clonotype itself: What it binds is unknown.

This specimen was CD8+ T cells from cultured PBMCs, taken from culture after CMV antigen stimulation. The rearrangement joins TRBV7-9 to TRBJ2-7; no definite D call. This clonotype was sampled from a human donor in good health (CMV status not recorded). Some clones in this sample may be carry-over from other donors' samples. CDR3 in amino acids: CASSLGSLEQYF. The CDR3 coding sequence is TGTGCCAGCAGCTTGGGGTCTCTCGAGCAGTACTTC.